One sample yielded the 17 T cell receptor beta chains listed below, sequenced in a study of regulatory T cells in long-lasting Graves disease. For TCR beta, libraries came from iRepertoire HTBI primers and Arm-PCR of CDR3 regions. TCRdb independently ran MiXCR on the multiplex PCR reads; one entry per CDR3 protein. Here the sample spans about 420,000 distinct CDR3 sequences, about 25% being singletons. Stated time point: persistent/refractory GD, antithyroid drugs over 5 years with positive TRAb. The TCR library used RNA extracted from PBMCs. This material consisted of peripheral blood mononuclear cells (PBMCs), taken when the disease was refractory, from a patient treated with antithyroid drugs. The receptors were gathered from a female donor with Graves disease.

This chain joins TRBV24-1 and TRBJ1-2, with D tentatively TRBD1 (6 bases). The V end was cut by 3 bases, the J end by 0 bases, with 13 bases between. From germline, CDR1 is KGHDR and CDR2 SFDVKD. The CDR3 is 16 residues long. The CDR3 is CATSDTGASANYGYTF. The CDR3 DNA is TGTGCCACCAGTGATACGGGGGCCTCCGCTAACTATGGCTACACCTTC.

J is TRBJ2-7 and V is TRBV6-1; 7 bases match TRBD1. From germline, CDR1 is MNHNS and CDR2 SASEGT. The CDR3 length is 14 residues. V trimming: 6 bases; J trimming: 2 bases; junction bases outside the gene matches: 7. CDR3 in amino acids: CASSATGTAYEQYF. In DNA form, the CDR3 reads TGTGCCAGCAGCGCTACAGGGACAGCCTACGAGCAGTACTTC.

This clonotype was detected a few times. This chain joins TRBV30 and TRBJ1-2, with TRBD1 identical over 8 bases. The ends lost 1 base at V and 4 bases at J; junction bases unmatched: 2. Germline V gives CDR1 GTSNPN, CDR2 SVGIG (reference sequence). The CDR3 runs to 13 residues. The CDR3 DNA follows: TGTGCCTGGAGTGGGGGGACAGGCTATGGCTACACCTTC. It translates to CAWSGGTGYGYTF.

This clonotype was seen at least ten times. The chain recombines TRBV12-3 or TRBV12-4 with TRBJ2-7, with 11 bases matching TRBD2. With 3 bases clipped from V and 4 bases from J, the junction kept 11 bases outside the gene matches. The CDR3 has 17 amino acids. This CDR3 reads CASSFLAGGGSRYEQYF. CDR3 DNA sequence: TGTGCCAGCAGTTTTCTAGCGGGAGGTGGGTCTAGGTACGAGCAGTACTTC.

This clonotype has at least ten counts. The chain uses TRBV6-1 and TRBJ2-2; 10 nucleotides line up with TRBD2. The CDR3 has 15 amino acids. Trimming took 6 bases from V and 5 from J; bases not matched to a gene: 6. CDR1 and CDR2 from the germline V gene are MNHNS and SASEGT. CDR3 DNA: TGTGCCAGCAGCCCGAGCGGGAGGGTTACCGGGGAGCTGTTTTTT. Translated, it gives CASSPSGRVTGELFF.

V and J are TRBV5-1 and TRBJ1-2, with D possibly TRBD1 on 6 matching bases. CDR1 and CDR2 (germline): SGHRS, YFSETQ. The CDR3 length is 14 residues. V dropped 3 bases and J dropped 8 bases, with 17 bases sitting between them. This chain's CDR3 is CASSSEADSRGYTF. In nucleotides, the CDR3 is TGCGCCAGCAGCTCCGAAGCGGACAGTAGAGGCTACACCTTC.

This clonotype was seen a handful of times. The chain links TRBV5-6 to TRBJ1-1, with 9 bases matching TRBD1. After removal of 4 bases from V and 8 bases from J, the junction contained 9 bases not matched to a gene. The CDR3 covers 14 residues. Per germline, CDR1 SGHDT and CDR2 YYEEEE. This chain's CDR3 is CASSRLDRGVEAFF. The DNA for the CDR3 is TGTGCCAGCAGCCGATTGGACAGGGGCGTGGAAGCTTTCTTT.

The chain uses TRBV2 and TRBJ1-5, with D uncertain. This CDR3 is built from 13 residues. Trimming stripped 6 bases from V and 5 bases from J, with 11 bases between. The germline CDR1 and CDR2 sequences are SNHLY and FYNNEI. The CDR3 bases are TGTGCCAGCAGCTTAGATTGGTATCAGCCCCAGCATTTT. It is translated as CASSLDWYQPQHF.

The sample holds a few counts of this clonotype. The rearrangement links TRBV30 to TRBJ1-1; no definite D call. Germline lookup yields CDR1 GTSNPN and CDR2 SVGIG (reference sequence). The V end was cut by 2 bases, the J end by 5 bases, with 12 bases between. This CDR3 comprises 13 residues. The CDR3 here is CAWSRVDGTEAFF. The CDR3 DNA reads TGTGCCTGGAGTCGGGTTGACGGGACTGAAGCTTTCTTT.

The rearrangement joins TRBV10-3 to TRBJ2-5; D is possibly TRBD1 (6 bases). Trimming removed 3 bases at V and 0 bases at J, with 11 bases between. The CDR3 sequence is 15 residues long. Germline CDR1 ENHRY, CDR2 SYGVKD. CDR3 sequence reads: CAISENGQNQETQYF. The CDR3 DNA reads TGTGCCATCAGTGAAAATGGACAGAACCAAGAGACCCAGTACTTC.

This clonotype turned up a few times. This chain connects TRBV19 to TRBJ1-2, with TRBD1 matching over 9 bases. J was trimmed by 7 bases and V by 3 bases; bases with no gene match: 18. Germline V gene sequence: CDR1 LNHDA, CDR2 SQIVND (reference sequence). The CDR3 is 18 amino acids. The CDR3 region has the DNA TGTGCCAGTAGTATGGATCGGACAGGGGCAATTCCCCGGAGTGGCTACACCTTC. Translated, it gives CASSMDRTGAIPRSGYTF.

The chain links TRBV19 to TRBJ2-5, with TRBD1 as a possible D gene (5 bases). This CDR3 has 15 residues. CDR1 and CDR2 from the germline V gene are LNHDA and SQIVND (reference sequence). V lost 3 bases and J 7 bases, leaving 18 bases between the germline ends. The CDR3 DNA is TGTGCCAGTAGTATTCCAGGGTCCGATAGTGGGACCCAGTACTTC. It codes for CASSIPGSDSGTQYF.

V and J are TRBV27 and TRBJ1-1; D is possibly TRBD1 (6 bases). The CDR3 is 19 residues long. V was trimmed by 4 bases and J by 4 bases, leaving 28 bases between them. Looked up from germline, CDR1 is MNHEY and CDR2 is SMNVEV (reference sequence). The CDR3 loop reads CASSSLNSARGPTGTEAFF. The CDR3 DNA reads TGTGCCAGCAGTTCATTGAATTCGGCCAGGGGACCTACGGGCACTGAAGCTTTCTTT.

In this sample, this clonotype turned up many times. This rearrangement joins TRBV6-1 to TRBJ2-7; TRBD2 matches 9 bases. With V trimmed by 4 bases and J by 2 bases, 6 bases remained unmatched. The CDR3 length is 15 residues. In germline, CDR1 is MNHNS, CDR2 SASEGT. In nucleotides, the CDR3 is TGTGCCAGCAGTGGGCCGGGACTAGCCACCTACGAGCAGTACTTC. It is translated as CASSGPGLATYEQYF.

This clonotype was seen ten or more times. This chain links TRBV11-3 with TRBJ1-1; 9 positions match TRBD1. Germline CDR1 and CDR2: SGHNT and YENEEA. This CDR3 region has 14 residues. The V and J ends lost 6 bases and 6 bases, in that order; junction bases with no gene match: 8. The CDR3 region is CASRQDRGPPEAFF. CDR3 nucleotides: TGTGCCAGCAGACAGGACAGGGGTCCTCCTGAAGCTTTCTTT.

The table lists this clonotype with many counts. The chain couples TRBV12-3 or TRBV12-4 to TRBJ1-3; perhaps TRBD1 as D (6 bases). V shed 3 bases and J shed 1 base, with 10 bases lying between them. CDR3 size: 15 residues. The CDR3 DNA is TGTGCCAGCAGTTTGAACAGGGCGTCTGGAAACACCATATATTTT. Translating it yields CASSLNRASGNTIYF.

This clonotype was found many times. The rearrangement uses TRBV3-1 and TRBJ2-5; maybe TRBD1 (6 bases). The CDR3 totals 16 residues. Per the germline V gene, CDR1 is LGHDT and CDR2 is YNNKEL (reference sequence). Trimming removed 1 base from V and 1 base from J, with 13 bases in between. CDR3 amino acids: CASSQALQGSQETQYF. The DNA for the CDR3 is TGTGCCAGCAGCCAAGCCCTACAGGGTAGCCAAGAGACCCAGTACTTC.